The 30 T cell receptor beta chains below were found in one sample sequenced in a study of T cell responses to AZD1222 COVID-19 vaccine. Profiling relied on immunoSEQ multiplex PCR, and the TCRdb table lists in-frame clones only, not all of them. The table shows about 97,000 clones, with roughly 84% occurring only once. The sample was peripheral blood, taken on day 0 of AZD1222 vaccination. These TCRs come from an adult in good health.

Only one count was recorded for this clone. The rearrangement uses TRBV11-2 and TRBJ1-3; D is possibly TRBD1 (5 bases). This CDR3 has 14 amino acids. Germline V CDR1 and CDR2: SGHAT, FQNNGV. Deletions cut 6 bases from V and 0 bases from J, with 9 bases between. CDR3 sequence (DNA): TGTGCCAGCAGAGGGACGGACTCTGGAAACACCATATATTTT. This codes for CASRGTDSGNTIYF. Full variable domain (outside the CDR3, taken from reference TRBV11-2 and TRBJ1-3): EAGVAQSPRYKIIEKRQSVAFWCNPISGHATLYWYQQILGQGPKLLIQFQNNGVVDDSQLPKDRFSAERLKGVDSTLKIQPAKLEDSAVYLCASRGTDSGNTIYFGEGSWLTVV.

The chain combines TRBV14 with TRBJ2-5; 9 nucleotides agree with TRBD1. V lost 2 bases to trimming and J lost 5 bases; unmatched junction nucleotides: 6. The CDR3 has 15 amino acids. CDR1 SGHDN and CDR2 FVKESK come from the germline V gene. CDR3: CASSQQQGAWETQYF. The CDR3, as DNA: TGTGCCAGCAGCCAACAACAGGGGGCCTGGGAGACCCAGTACTTC. The whole variable domain, remainder taken from reference TRBV14 and TRBJ2-5, is EAGVTQFPSHSVIEKGQTVTLRCDPISGHDNLYWYRRVMGKEIKFLLHFVKESKQDESGMPNNRFLAERTGGTYSTLKVQPAELEDSGVYFCASSQQQGAWETQYFGPGTRLLVL.

The rearrangement joins TRBV11-3 to TRBJ2-3; TRBD2 agrees at 7 bases. The CDR3 runs to 15 residues. V was pared by 3 bases and J by 5 bases, with 8 bases of the junction left unmatched. Germline CDR1 reads SGHNT; CDR2 reads YENEEA. CDR3 bases: TGTGCCAGCAGCTTGGGGTACGGGGGGAGAGATACGCAGTATTTT. It codes for CASSLGYGGRDTQYF. Drawing the rest from reference TRBV11-3 and TRBJ2-3, the complete variable domain is EAGVVQSPRYKIIEKKQPVAFWCNPISGHNTLYWYLQNLGQGPELLIRYENEEAVDDSQLPKDRFSAERLKGVDSTLKIQPAELGDSAVYLCASSLGYGGRDTQYFGPGTRLTVL.

The V call is TRBV15, the J call TRBJ1-2, with a possible D match to TRBD1 (6 bases). Per the germline V gene, CDR1 is LNHNV and CDR2 is YYDKDF (reference sequence). The CDR3 runs 13 residues. V was clipped by 1 base and J by 6 bases, with 9 bases between them. The DNA of the CDR3 is TGTGCCACCAGCAGAGGGGGGGGCAATGGCTACACCTTC. Translating it yields CATSRGGGNGYTF. Filled out from reference TRBV15 and TRBJ1-2, the complete variable domain reads DAMVIQNPRYQVTQFGKPVTLSCSQTLNHNVMYWYQQKSSQAPKLLFHYYDKDFNNEADTPDNFQSRRPNTSFCFLDIRSPGLGDTAMYLCATSRGGGNGYTFGSGTRLTVV.

The J gene is TRBJ1-2, the V gene TRBV19; TRBD1 agrees at 8 bases. The CDR3 has 16 residues. Per the germline V gene, CDR1 is LNHDA and CDR2 is SQIVND (reference sequence). With 1 base clipped from V and 8 bases from J, the junction kept 12 bases outside the gene matches. The CDR3 sequence: CASSIGRQTGVAGYTF. The CDR3 DNA is TGTGCCAGTAGTATAGGGCGGCAGACAGGGGTTGCCGGCTACACCTTC.

The J gene is TRBJ1-2, the V gene TRBV10-1, with D perhaps matching TRBD1 (5 bases). The germline gives CDR1 WNHNN, CDR2 SYGVQD (reference sequence). The V end lost 3 bases, the J end lost 8 bases, and 19 bases lay between the germline ends. The CDR3 covers 15 residues. CDR3: CASSDGWGVPEGYTF. Here the CDR3 DNA reads TGCGCCAGCAGTGATGGTTGGGGCGTCCCCGAAGGCTACACCTTC.

CDR3 sequence (DNA): TGTGCCAGCAGCAAATACCTCAGATGGACAGGGAATCAGCCCCAGCATTTT. Its translation is CASSKYLRWTGNQPQHF. The chain uses TRBV21-1 and TRBJ1-5; the D call TRBD1 from the table was never checked on the DNA. TRBV21-1 is flagged as a pseudogene. This CDR3 region has 17 residues.

The rearrangement links TRBV5-1 to TRBJ1-6; D ambiguous. V was trimmed by 0 bases and J by 6 bases, leaving 7 bases between them. The CDR3 is made up of 14 amino acids. Germline V gives CDR1 SGHRS, CDR2 YFSETQ. CDR3 nucleotide sequence: TGCGCCAGCAGCTTGGGTGGTACTAATTCACCCCTCCACTTT. Encoded protein: CASSLGGTNSPLHF. Looking up the rest from reference TRBV5-1 and TRBJ1-6 gives the full variable domain: KAGVTQTPRYLIKTRGQQVTLSCSPISGHRSVSWYQQTPGQGLQFLFEYFSETQRNKGNFPGRFSGRQFSNSRSEMNVSTLELGDSALYLCASSLGGTNSPLHFGNGTRLTVT.

This clone was detected only once. J is TRBJ2-3 and V is TRBV28; 7 nucleotides agree with TRBD2. Germline V gene sequence: CDR1 MDHEN, CDR2 SYDVKM. The CDR3 runs to 12 residues. CDR3 sequence reads: CAWGGGTDTQYF. The DNA of the CDR3 is TGTGCATGGGGCGGGGGTACAGATACGCAGTATTTT. Full variable domain (remainder filled in from reference TRBV28 and TRBJ2-3): DVKVTQSSRYLVKRTGEKVFLECVQDMDHENMFWYRQDPGLGLRLIYFSYDVKMKEKGDIPEGYSVSREKKERFSLILESASTNQTSMYLCAWGGGTDTQYFGPGTRLTVL.

This chain uses TRBV27 with TRBJ2-7; D not resolved. Germline values: CDR1 MNHEY, CDR2 SMNVEV (reference sequence). Trimming left V 3 bases short and J 4 bases short, with 4 bases between. The CDR3 extends over 11 amino acids. CDR3 loop: CASSLKYEQYF. Here the CDR3 DNA reads TGTGCCAGCAGTTTGAAGTACGAGCAGTACTTC.

The gene calls are TRBV6-5 and TRBJ1-2; TRBD1 aligns across 9 bases. The CDR3 consists of 15 residues. The ends lost 0 bases at V and 8 bases at J; junction bases unmatched: 7. Germline CDR1 is MNHEY and CDR2 is SVGAGI. The CDR3 loop reads CASSYSGQGFLGYTF. The DNA for the CDR3 is TGTGCCAGCAGTTACTCGGGACAGGGTTTTCTAGGCTACACCTTC.

This rearrangement joins TRBV9 to TRBJ1-1; D is uncertain. This CDR3 has 14 residues. Between the trimmed V and J ends, which lost 0 bases and 5 bases, there was a span of 11 bases. Germline V CDR1 and CDR2: SGDLS, YYNGEE. In DNA, the CDR3 is TGTGCCAGCAGCGTAGCCCCCTCGGGGACTGAAGCTTTCTTT. Translating it yields CASSVAPSGTEAFF.

The J gene is TRBJ1-6, the V gene TRBV6-1, with D hard to call. The CDR3 runs 15 residues. The ends were cut back, 3 bases at V and 7 bases at J, with 13 bases in the middle. From germline, CDR1 is MNHNS and CDR2 SASEGT. The CDR3 nucleotides read TGTGCCAGCAGTGACCAATTAGGGCTCAATTCACCCCTCCACTTT. This translates into CASSDQLGLNSPLHF.

In its sample, this clone was seen once. J is TRBJ2-1 and V is TRBV20-1, with D tentatively TRBD2 (6 bases). CDR3 size: 11 residues. Trimming took off 5 bases at V and 5 bases at J, with 7 bases between the two ends. Germline V lookup: CDR1 DFQATT, CDR2 SNEGSKA (reference sequence). This chain's CDR3 is CSAGGNNEQFF. The CDR3 DNA reads as TGCAGTGCTGGGGGGAACAATGAGCAGTTCTTC.

This clone was counted many times. The chain joins TRBV19 to TRBJ1-2; D uncertain. This CDR3 region has 13 residues. Looked up from germline, CDR1 is LNHDA and CDR2 is SQIVND (reference sequence). The V end was cut by 7 bases, the J end by 4 bases, with 13 bases between. The CDR3, as DNA: TGTGCCAGTACCCTCTGGCCTGGCTATGGCTACACCTTC. It encodes CASTLWPGYGYTF.

The rearrangement joins TRBV7-3 to TRBJ2-7; 7 bases line up with TRBD1. Germline CDR1 and CDR2: SGHTA and FQGTGA. This CDR3 has 13 amino acids. V gave up 8 bases and J gave up 4 bases; unmatched junction bases: 8. The CDR3: CASGKGAGYEQYF. The CDR3 DNA reads TGTGCCAGCGGTAAGGGGGCTGGTTACGAGCAGTACTTC.

The chain uses TRBV19 and TRBJ1-1; maybe TRBD1 (6 bases). The CDR3 has 14 residues. The V gene's germline CDR1 is LNHDA and CDR2 SQIVND (reference sequence). V was trimmed by 6 bases and J by 7 bases, leaving 18 bases between them. The CDR3 here is CASSAGHSKVEAFF. The CDR3, as DNA: TGTGCCAGTAGCGCGGGACACAGTAAAGTTGAAGCTTTCTTT.

V gene TRBV10-3 combines with J gene TRBJ2-7; tentatively, D is TRBD2 (5 bases). Per the germline V gene, CDR1 is ENHRY and CDR2 is SYGVKD. This CDR3 is 15 amino acids long. V was trimmed by 11 bases and J by 2 bases, leaving 22 bases between them. CDR3 in amino acids: CASPGGPIPPYEQYF. CDR3 DNA sequence: TGTGCCTCGCCCGGAGGCCCAATCCCTCCCTACGAGCAGTACTTC.

The CDR3, as DNA: TGTGCCAGCAGCTTAGCTTTGACCTACGAGCAGTACTTC. It yields the protein CASSLALTYEQYF. The V and J genes are TRBV7-2 and TRBJ2-7; D not certain. The V end was cut by 0 bases, the J end by 2 bases, with 5 bases between. This CDR3 is built from 13 residues. Per the germline V gene, CDR1 is SGHTA and CDR2 is FQGNSA. The full variable domain, in which reference TRBV7-2 and TRBJ2-7 provide the parts outside the CDR3, is GAGVSQSPSNKVTEKGKDVELRCDPISGHTALYWYRQSLGQGLEFLIYFQGNSAPDKSGLPSDRFSAERTGGSVSTLTIQRTQQEDSAVYLCASSLALTYEQYFGPGTRLTVT.

The chain carries TRBV5-4 and TRBJ2-1; the match to TRBD2 covers 10 bases. Per the germline V gene, CDR1 is SGHNT and CDR2 is YYREEE (reference sequence). The CDR3 covers 16 residues. Trimming at V came to 3 bases and at J to 5 bases, leaving 8 bases not matched to a gene. The DNA of the CDR3 is TGTGCCAGCAGCTCCTTAGCGGGGGGAAAAGACAATGAGCAGTTCTTC. Translated: CASSSLAGGKDNEQFF. The full variable domain, completed using reference TRBV5-4 and TRBJ2-1, is ETGVTQSPTHLIKTRGQQVTLRCSSQSGHNTVSWYQQALGQGPQFIFQYYREEENGRGNFPPRFSGLQFPNYSSELNVNALELDDSALYLCASSSLAGGKDNEQFFGPGTRLTVL.

CDR3 in amino acids: CASSPYYTTGNTIYF. CDR3 bases: TGTGCCAGCAGCCCGTATTACACTACGGGAAACACCATATATTTT. This chain connects TRBV3-1 (or the pseudogene TRBV3-2) to TRBJ1-3; D call uncertain. The CDR3 has 15 amino acids. CDR1 and CDR2 (germline): LGHDT, YNNKEL (reference sequence). With 4 bases removed from V and 4 bases from J, the gap between germline ends came to 14 bases.

The gene calls are TRBV11-3 and TRBJ2-1; D uncertain. CDR3 length: 14 residues. Germline V gene lookup returns CDR1 SGHNT and CDR2 YENEEA. V was pared by 5 bases and J by 9 bases, with 17 bases between. CDR3 sequence: CASSRSDAWGEQFF. The CDR3 DNA sequence: TGTGCCAGCAGCAGGAGCGACGCTTGGGGTGAGCAGTTCTTC.

There are a few counts of this clone. V usage is TRBV6-5 and J usage is TRBJ1-1; D might be TRBD1 (6 bases). V gave up 6 bases and J gave up 1 base, with 15 bases separating them. Germline V gene sequence: CDR1 MNHEY, CDR2 SVGAGI. The CDR3 is made up of 15 amino acids. The CDR3 region is CASRDQTGRNTEAFF. DNA of the CDR3: TGTGCCAGCAGGGACCAAACAGGGCGGAACACTGAAGCTTTCTTT.

The chain uses TRBV4-1 and TRBJ1-5; no firm D call. The germline gives CDR1 MGHRA, CDR2 YSYEKL. The germline V and J ends were trimmed by 0 bases and 0 bases, with 24 bases remaining between them. This CDR3 is built from 21 residues. Written as DNA, the CDR3 is TGCGCCAGCAGCCAAGATATTATGACGGGCGGTAGAGTTAATAGCAATCAGCCCCAGCATTTT. This gives the protein CASSQDIMTGGRVNSNQPQHF.

V is TRBV11-1 and J is TRBJ2-7, with D perhaps TRBD2 (5 bases). V was trimmed by 5 bases and J by 3 bases, leaving 17 bases between them. Germline CDR1 is SGHAT and CDR2 is FQDESV (reference sequence). This CDR3 spans 15 amino acids. Here the CDR3 reads CASSLRRTGNYEQYF. CDR3 coding DNA: TGTGCCAGCAGCCTCCGTCGGACTGGGAACTACGAGCAGTACTTC.

Only one count was recorded for this clone. The rearrangement links TRBV9 to TRBJ2-2; TRBD1 might be the D (5 bases). The CDR3 runs to 14 residues. The germline V and J ends were trimmed by 4 bases and 7 bases, with 14 bases remaining between them. Germline CDR1 is SGDLS and CDR2 is YYNGEE. The CDR3 coding sequence is TGTGCCAGCAGCCCCTTTGTAGGGGTCGGGGAGCTGTTTTTT. It is translated as CASSPFVGVGELFF.

The rearrangement uses TRBV7-6 and TRBJ2-7; D is ambiguous. Trimming removed 5 bases at V and 0 bases at J, with 8 bases between. CDR1 SGHVS and CDR2 FNYEAQ come from the germline V gene. CDR3 length equals 13 residues. The CDR3 DNA follows: TGTGCCAGCAGCCCTCCCTACTCCTACGAGCAGTACTTC. Amino acid sequence: CASSPPYSYEQYF.

The count of this clone is one. This chain uses TRBV11-2 with TRBJ1-5; D possibly corresponds to TRBD1 (6 bases). The length of the CDR3 is 15 residues. Germline CDR1 and CDR2: SGHAT and FQNNGV. V shed 0 bases and J shed 5 bases, with 11 bases lying between them. CDR3 nucleotides: TGTGCCAGCAGCTTAGAGGGGGGGCCCTATCAGCCCCAGCATTTT. It is translated as CASSLEGGPYQPQHF.

The gene calls are TRBV28 and TRBJ1-6; no definite D call. V dropped 3 bases and J dropped 7 bases, with 10 bases sitting between them. In germline, CDR1 is MDHEN, CDR2 SYDVKM. The CDR3 contains 14 residues. This CDR3 is CASSFGPSNSPLHF. In DNA form, the CDR3 reads TGTGCCAGCAGTTTCGGACCGTCAAATTCACCCCTCCACTTT.

The chain recombines TRBV11-1 with TRBJ2-2; D gene uncertain. Trimming removed 0 bases at V and 4 bases at J, with 9 bases between. From germline, CDR1 is SGHAT and CDR2 FQDESV (reference sequence). The CDR3 consists of 15 residues. CDR3 nucleotides: TGTGCCAGCAGCTTAGCAGGGAAGGGCACCGGGGAGCTGTTTTTT. Translated, it gives CASSLAGKGTGELFF.